This T cell receptor (beta chain) appears in the sequencing data of a study of radiation and T cells in renal cell carcinoma. As for the study in general: Nephrectomy followed 15 Gy stereotactic body radiation by 4 weeks.

This CDR3 has 14 residues. Germline CDR1 is SGHRS and CDR2 is YFSETQ. Between the trimmed V and J ends, which lost 2 bases and 3 bases, there was a span of 8 bases. This table comes from immunoSEQ multiplex PCR, and its TCRdb copy is limited to in-frame clones, with some not included. Seen here are roughly 80,000 clones, 65% to 90% observed once, and the top ten hold 22%. Study-wide findings and caveats: Baseline intratumoral clonotype presence is unknown without pretreatment biopsies.

As regards this clone: Its antigen is still unknown.

The time point denotes: blood 2 weeks post-SBRT. As to treatment: 15 Gy SBRT to primary tumor, nephrectomy 4 weeks later. This renal cell carcinoma was of the clear cell type. This sequence joins TRBV5-1 and TRBJ2-2; D might be TRBD2 (6 bases). The source was blood, collected from a patient whose treatment included radiotherapy and nephrectomy. The receptor comes from a woman aged 50 to 60 with renal cell carcinoma. CDR3 sequence (DNA): TGCGCCAGCAGCTTCGGAGGGGACACCGGGGAGCTGTTTTTT. It translates to CASSFGGDTGELFF.